The source of this T cell receptor beta chain is a study of OX40 agonist ivuxolimab in advanced cancers. Clones were sequenced by immunoSEQ multiplex PCR, and TCRdb holds only the in-frame ones, with some missing. The sample includes approximately 50,000 clones, about 84% of them seen just once. The CDR3 runs to 15 residues. Germline assignment: CDR1 MRHNA and CDR2 SNTAGT. With 3 bases removed from V and 5 bases from J, the gap between germline ends came to 15 bases. The sequence derives from an adult with an advanced solid tumor such as melanoma, head and neck, liver or kidney cancer. The V and J genes are TRBV6-4 and TRBJ2-3; possibly TRBD1 for D (5 bases). Here the sequenced sample was CD4+ or CD8+ T cells sorted from blood, taken in a trial of the OX40 agonist ivuxolimab. The CDR3 DNA reads as TGTGCCAGCAGTGAAGGAGAAGCCCAGGGAGATACGCAGTATTTT. Translating gives CASSEGEAQGDTQYF.